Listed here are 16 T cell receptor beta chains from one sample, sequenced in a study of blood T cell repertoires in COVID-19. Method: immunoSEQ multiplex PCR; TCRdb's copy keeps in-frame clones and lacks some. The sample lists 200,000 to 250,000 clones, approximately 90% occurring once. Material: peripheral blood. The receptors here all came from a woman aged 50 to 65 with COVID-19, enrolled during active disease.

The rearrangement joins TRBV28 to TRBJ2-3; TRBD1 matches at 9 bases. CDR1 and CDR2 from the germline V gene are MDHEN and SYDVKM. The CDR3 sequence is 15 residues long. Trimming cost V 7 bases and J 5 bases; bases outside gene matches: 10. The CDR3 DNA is TGTGCCAGCATCCTAGGGGGACAGGGATTAGATACGCAGTATTTT. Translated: CASILGGQGLDTQYF.

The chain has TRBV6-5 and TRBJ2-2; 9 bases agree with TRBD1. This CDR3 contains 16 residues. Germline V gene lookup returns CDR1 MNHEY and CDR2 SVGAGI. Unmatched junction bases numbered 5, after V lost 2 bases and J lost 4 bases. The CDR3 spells CASSYLGTGSTGELFF. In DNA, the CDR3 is TGTGCCAGCAGTTACCTCGGGACAGGGAGCACCGGGGAGCTGTTTTTT.

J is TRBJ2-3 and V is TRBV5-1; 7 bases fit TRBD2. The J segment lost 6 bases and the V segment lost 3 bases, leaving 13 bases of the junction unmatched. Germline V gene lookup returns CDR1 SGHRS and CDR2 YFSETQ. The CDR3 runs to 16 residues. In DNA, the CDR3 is TGCGCCAGCAGCTCCCGGGGACTATCCCCGACGGATACGCAGTATTTT. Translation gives CASSSRGLSPTDTQYF.

The CDR3 is CASSPARGSGNTIYF. The CDR3 bases are TGTGCCAGCAGCCCGGCCAGGGGATCTGGAAACACCATATATTTT. V and J are TRBV7-2 and TRBJ1-3; weak D call: TRBD1 (6 bases). CDR3 length: 15 amino acids. Trimming took off 5 bases at V and 1 base at J, with 12 bases between the two ends. From germline, CDR1 is SGHTA and CDR2 FQGNSA.

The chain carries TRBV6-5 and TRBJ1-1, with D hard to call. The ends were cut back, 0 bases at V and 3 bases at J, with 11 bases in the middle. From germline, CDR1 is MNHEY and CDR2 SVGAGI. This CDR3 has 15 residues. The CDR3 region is CASSYSGDQHTEAFF. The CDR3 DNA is TGTGCCAGCAGTTACTCTGGAGACCAACACACTGAAGCTTTCTTT.

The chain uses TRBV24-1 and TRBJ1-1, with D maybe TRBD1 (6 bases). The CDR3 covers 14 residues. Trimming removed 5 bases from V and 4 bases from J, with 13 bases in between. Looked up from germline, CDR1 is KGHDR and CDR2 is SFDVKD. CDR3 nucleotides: TGTGCCACCAGTGTGGGGGCGGGCAGCACTGAAGCTTTCTTT. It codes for CATSVGAGSTEAFF.

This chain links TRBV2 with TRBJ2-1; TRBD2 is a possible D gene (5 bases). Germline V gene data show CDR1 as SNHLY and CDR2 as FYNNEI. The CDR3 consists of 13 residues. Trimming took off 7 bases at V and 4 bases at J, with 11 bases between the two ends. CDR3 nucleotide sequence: TGTGCCAGCAAAGGCAGAGGGTACAATGAGCAGTTCTTC. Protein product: CASKGRGYNEQFF.

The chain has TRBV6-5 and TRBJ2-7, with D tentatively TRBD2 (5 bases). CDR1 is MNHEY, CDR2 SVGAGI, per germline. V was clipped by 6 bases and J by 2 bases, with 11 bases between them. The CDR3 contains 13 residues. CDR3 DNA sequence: TGTGCCAGCAGCTCCGGCGGGCCCTACGAGCAGTACGTC. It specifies CASSSGGPYEQYV.

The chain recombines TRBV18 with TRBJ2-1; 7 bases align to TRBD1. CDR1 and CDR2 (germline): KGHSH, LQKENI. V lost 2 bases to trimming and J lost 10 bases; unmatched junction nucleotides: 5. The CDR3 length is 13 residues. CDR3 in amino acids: CASSPRTGEEQFF. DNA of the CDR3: TGTGCCAGCTCACCAAGAACAGGGGAGGAGCAGTTCTTC.

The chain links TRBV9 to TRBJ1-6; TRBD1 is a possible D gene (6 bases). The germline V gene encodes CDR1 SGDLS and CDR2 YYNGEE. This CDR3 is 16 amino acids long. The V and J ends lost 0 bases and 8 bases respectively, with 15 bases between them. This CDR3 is CASSVAAGEKYSPLHF. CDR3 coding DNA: TGTGCCAGCAGCGTAGCCGCAGGGGAGAAGTATTCACCCCTCCACTTT.

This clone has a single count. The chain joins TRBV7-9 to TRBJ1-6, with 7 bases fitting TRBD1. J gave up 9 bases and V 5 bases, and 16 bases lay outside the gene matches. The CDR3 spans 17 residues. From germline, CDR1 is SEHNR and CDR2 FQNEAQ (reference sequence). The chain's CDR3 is CASSPTRASTGFSPLHF. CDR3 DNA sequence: TGTGCCAGCAGCCCAACCCGGGCCTCGACAGGGTTTTCACCCCTCCACTTT. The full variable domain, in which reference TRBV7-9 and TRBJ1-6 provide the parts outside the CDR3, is DTGVSQNPRHKITKRGQNVTFRCDPISEHNRLYWYRQTLGQGPEFLTYFQNEAQLEKSRLLSDRFSAERPKGSFSTLEIQRTEQGDSAMYLCASSPTRASTGFSPLHFGNGTRLTVT.

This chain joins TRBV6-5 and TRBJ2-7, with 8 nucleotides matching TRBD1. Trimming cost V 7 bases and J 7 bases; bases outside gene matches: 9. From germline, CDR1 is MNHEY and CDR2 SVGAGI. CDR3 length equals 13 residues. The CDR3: CASTQGAGIEQYF. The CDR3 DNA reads TGTGCCAGCACCCAGGGGGCCGGTATAGAGCAGTACTTC.

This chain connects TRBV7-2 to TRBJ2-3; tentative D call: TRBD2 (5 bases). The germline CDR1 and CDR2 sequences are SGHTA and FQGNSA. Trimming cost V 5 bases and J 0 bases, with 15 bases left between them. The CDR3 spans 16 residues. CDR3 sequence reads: CASSPRASTSTDTQYF. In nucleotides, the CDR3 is TGTGCCAGCAGCCCAAGGGCTAGCACCAGCACAGATACGCAGTATTTT.

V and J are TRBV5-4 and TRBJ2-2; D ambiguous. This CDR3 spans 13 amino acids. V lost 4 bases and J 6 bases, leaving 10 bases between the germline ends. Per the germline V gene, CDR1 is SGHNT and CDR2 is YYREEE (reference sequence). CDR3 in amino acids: CASSRLGSGELFF. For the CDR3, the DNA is TGTGCCAGCAGCCGCTTGGGCTCCGGGGAGCTGTTTTTT.

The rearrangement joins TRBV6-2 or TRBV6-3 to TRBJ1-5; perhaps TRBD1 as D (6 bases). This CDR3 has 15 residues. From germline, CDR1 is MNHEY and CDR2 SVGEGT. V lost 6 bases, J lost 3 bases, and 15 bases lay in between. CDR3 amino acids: CASSPRGGFNQPQHF. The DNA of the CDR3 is TGTGCCAGCAGCCCTCGGGGGGGCTTCAATCAGCCCCAGCATTTT.

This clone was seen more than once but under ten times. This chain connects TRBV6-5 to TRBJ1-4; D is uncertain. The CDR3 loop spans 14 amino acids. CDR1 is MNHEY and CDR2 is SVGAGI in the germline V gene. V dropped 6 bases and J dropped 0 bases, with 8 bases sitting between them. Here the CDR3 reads CASSPRATNEKLFF. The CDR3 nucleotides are TGTGCCAGCAGCCCCCGTGCAACTAATGAAAAACTGTTTTTT.